This T cell receptor beta chain was recovered during a study of graft-versus-host responses after intestinal transplantation. Whole-study context: Following induction with anti-thymocyte globulin, all recipients were given tacrolimus and steroids for about three years.

Profiling relied on immunoSEQ multiplex PCR, and the TCRdb table lists in-frame clones only, not all of them. This sample has tens of thousands of clones, with roughly 89% found just once. The germline V gene has CDR1 SGHDT and CDR2 YYEEEE. There are 14 residues in the CDR3. V shed 5 bases and J shed 0 bases, with 8 bases lying between them. Remarks on this clone: Its antigen remains unidentified.

Study observations and caveats: Patients with graft-donor T cell macrochimerism had high graft-versus-host to host-versus-graft clonal ratios in allografts. Levels of circulating GvH clones at their peak were associated with early post-transplant HvG declines. GvH clones surfaced in recipient marrow, some emerging earlier in ileum or blood.

The chain carries TRBV5-6 and TRBJ1-4; the D gene is possibly TRBD1 (5 bases). The receptor's source is a human donor who was the organ donor for an intestinal transplant. The sample in question was unstimulated CD8+ T cells sorted from spleen or lymph node cells, obtained before transplant. The CDR3 DNA reads as TGTGCCAGCAGTACAGGCACAACTAATGAAAAACTGTTTTTT. Translating it yields CASSTGTTNEKLFF.